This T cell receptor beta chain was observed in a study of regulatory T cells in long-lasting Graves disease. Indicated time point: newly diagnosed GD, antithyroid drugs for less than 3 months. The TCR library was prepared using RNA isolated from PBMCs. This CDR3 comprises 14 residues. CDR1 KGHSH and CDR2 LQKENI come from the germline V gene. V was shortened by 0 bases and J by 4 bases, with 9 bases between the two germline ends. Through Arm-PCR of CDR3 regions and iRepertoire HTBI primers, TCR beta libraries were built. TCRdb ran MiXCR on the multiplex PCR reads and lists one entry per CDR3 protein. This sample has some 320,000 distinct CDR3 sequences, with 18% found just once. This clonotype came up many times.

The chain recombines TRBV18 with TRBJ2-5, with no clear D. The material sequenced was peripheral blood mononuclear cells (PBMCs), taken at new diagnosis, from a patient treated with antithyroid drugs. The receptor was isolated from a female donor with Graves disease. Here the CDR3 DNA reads TGTGCCAGCTCACCACCGGGCCTGGGAGAGACCCAGTACTTC. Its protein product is CASSPPGLGETQYF.